This is a list of T cell receptor beta chains from one sample in a study of vaccination and CD4 T cells after COVID-19. TCRdb reanalysed the PCR reads using MiXCR and keeps one entry per CDR3 protein. The table shows around 16,000 distinct CDR3 sequences, with about two fifths occurring only once. Their target antigens are unknown. This specimen was CD4+ T cells from blood, cultured in vitro, taken after SARS-CoV-2 vaccination. Receptors originate from a human donor who had recovered from COVID-19. Each CDR3 is given with its conserved first and last residue. The D gene is left open where the match is weak. Rows may omit the clone size; those that give it use once, few, many or a size class.

TRBD2,TRBJ2-1,15,TRBV19,few,TGTGCCAGTAGTCCAACTAGCGGGAGGGTCGGTGAGCAGTTCTTC,CASSPTSGRVGEQFF
.,TRBJ2-1,15,TRBV20-1,few,TGCAGTGCTCAGCAGGGCCAGAGCTCCTACAATGAGCAGTTCTTC,CSAQQGQSSYNEQFF
TRBD1,TRBJ1-2,14,TRBV2,few,TGTGCCAGCAGCGGGACAGGGGGGGGGTATGGCTACACCTTC,CASSGTGGGYGYTF
.,TRBJ2-3,12,TRBV7-2,.,TGTGCCAGCAGCTATTGGGTGGATACGCAGTATTTT,CASSYWVDTQYF
.,TRBJ1-5,15,TRBV27,few,TGTGCCAGCAGGGAAGAGGGCAGGGGTGACCAGCCCCAGCATTTT,CASREEGRGDQPQHF
.,TRBJ2-1,11,TRBV20-1,.,TGCAGTGCTTCCTTAGTGGATGAGCAGTTCTTC,CSASLVDEQFF
.,TRBJ2-7,11,TRBV7-9,.,TGTGCCAGCAGCTTAGGGGTCGAGCAGTACTTC,CASSLGVEQYF
.,TRBJ2-6,15,TRBV7-6,.,TGTGCCAGCAGCTACAGTGCTTCTGGGGCCAACGTCCTGACTTTC,CASSYSASGANVLTF
.,TRBJ2-3,15,TRBV2,few,TGTGCCAGCATATTCAGTAGAGGGGGTGGAGATACGCAGTATTTT,CASIFSRGGGDTQYF
.,TRBJ2-7,16,TRBV6-4,.,TGTGCCAGCAGTTTTCCCGGCGGGTTCAGCTCCTACGAGCAGTACTTC,CASSFPGGFSSYEQYF
TRBD2,TRBJ2-3,15,TRBV20-1,few,TGCAGTGCTGGGCCTAGCGGACGAAGCACAGATACGCAGTATTTT,CSAGPSGRSTDTQYF
.,TRBJ1-4,15,TRBV11-2,.,TGTGCCAGCTCTAAAACGGTCGGACCGAATGAAAAACTGTTTTTT,CASSKTVGPNEKLFF
TRBD1,TRBJ2-5,14,TRBV7-9,.,TGTGCCAGCAGCTTAGCCGGACAGGGGGAGACCCAGTACTTC,CASSLAGQGETQYF
TRBD1,TRBJ2-3,17,TRBV18,.,TGTGCCAGCTCACCACGGAAGGGACAGGGGGCCTCAGATACGCAGTATTTT,CASSPRKGQGASDTQYF
TRBD2,TRBJ2-7,17,TRBV15,once,TGTGCCACCAGCAGCTGGCTAGCGGGATCCACAAAGTACGAGCAGTACTTC,CATSSWLAGSTKYEQYF
.,TRBJ2-1,15,TRBV18,.,TGTGCCAGCTCACTCGGAGCGAGCTCCTACAATGAACAGTTCTTC,CASSLGASSYNEQFF
.,TRBJ2-5,13,TRBV12-3/TRBV12-4,few,TGTGCCAGCAGTTTTGCGGGTCGGGAGACCCAGTACTTC,CASSFAGRETQYF
TRBD2,TRBJ2-5,15,TRBV14,few,TGTGCCAGCAGCCAAGTAACTAGCGGGATGAAGACCCAGTACTTC,CASSQVTSGMKTQYF
.,TRBJ2-3,13,TRBV20-1,.,TGCAGTGCGACATCACTGAGCACAGATACGCAGTATTTT,CSATSLSTDTQYF
.,TRBJ2-7,15,TRBV7-8,.,TGTGCCAGCAGCTTAGGTCGTCGGAGCTCCTACGAGCAGTACTTC,CASSLGRRSSYEQYF
TRBD1,TRBJ2-7,15,TRBV20-1,few,TGCAGTGCTAGACAGGGGGCTGAGTTCTCCTACGAGCAGTACTTC,CSARQGAEFSYEQYF
.,TRBJ2-3,13,TRBV30,.,TGTGCCTGGAGTGATGGGATGAGGGATACGCAGTATTTT,CAWSDGMRDTQYF
TRBD2,TRBJ2-1,17,TRBV20-1,few,TGCAGTGCTAGGAGGGGAATGTCGGGAGGGCCTAATAATGAGCAGTTCTTC,CSARRGMSGGPNNEQFF
TRBD1,TRBJ1-1,15,TRBV18,once,TGTGCCAGCTCACCACGGGGACAGGGGACCACTGAAGCTTTCTTT,CASSPRGQGTTEAFF
TRBD2,TRBJ2-5,17,TRBV20-1,.,TGCAGTGCAGCCAACCAAACTAGCGGGAGAGTCTCTGGGACCCAGTACTTC,CSAANQTSGRVSGTQYF
TRBD1,TRBJ1-1,15,TRBV19,few,TGTGCCAGTAGTACGGACAGGGGGCGGCGGGCTGAAGCTTTCTTT,CASSTDRGRRAEAFF
TRBD2,TRBJ2-7,12,TRBV2,few,TGTGCCAGCAGGACTAGCGGGTACGAGCAGTACTTC,CASRTSGYEQYF
.,TRBJ1-3,14,TRBV10-3,.,TGTGCCACATCCCTAGACCCTCTTGGAAACACCATATATTTT,CATSLDPLGNTIYF
.,TRBJ2-7,14,TRBV4-1,few,TGCGCCAGCAGCCTAGGACAGATTCGTTTCGAGCAGTACTTC,CASSLGQIRFEQYF
TRBD1,TRBJ1-1,13,TRBV2,.,TGTGCCAGCAGCCAAAGCGGGACAGCTGAAGCTTTCTTT,CASSQSGTAEAFF
TRBD1,TRBJ2-7,13,TRBV20-1,few,TGCAGTGCTAGAAGTCAGGGGGCGGGAGAGCAGTACTTC,CSARSQGAGEQYF
TRBD2,TRBJ2-1,15,TRBV2,few,TGTGCCAGCAGTGTGCCTAGCGGGAGTCGGCGTGAGCAGTTCTTC,CASSVPSGSRREQFF
TRBD2,TRBJ2-1,23,TRBV7-8,.,TGTGCCAGCACCAAAACCGGGACAGGGCGCGGCCGAGGACTAGCGGGAGTATGGAATGAGCAGTTCTTC,CASTKTGTGRGRGLAGVWNEQFF
.,TRBJ2-2,14,TRBV5-1,.,TGCGCCAGCAGCACCGACCAGCAGGGCGGGGAGCTGTTTTTT,CASSTDQQGGELFF
.,TRBJ2-5,12,TRBV20-1,.,TGCAGTGCGTGGGGCAGTTTGGAGACCCAGTACTTC,CSAWGSLETQYF
TRBD2,TRBJ2-1,14,TRBV5-4,once,TGTGCCAGCGGGCTAGCGGGAGCTGGGTATGAGCAGTTCTTC,CASGLAGAGYEQFF
.,TRBJ2-6,14,TRBV19,.,TGTGCCAGTTCCGGGGACTCTGGGGCCAACGTCCTGACTTTC,CASSGDSGANVLTF
TRBD1,TRBJ2-2,11,TRBV19,.,TGTGCCAGTCAGGGGGCCGGGGAGCTGTTTTTT,CASQGAGELFF
.,TRBJ1-1,12,TRBV20-1,.,TGCAGTGCTATCCGGGACCACACTGAAGCTTTCTTT,CSAIRDHTEAFF
.,TRBJ2-3,15,TRBV2,.,TGTGCCAGCGGGGGCGGGGCCACGTATGCAGATACGCAGTATTTT,CASGGGATYADTQYF
.,TRBJ1-1,15,TRBV7-8,.,TGTGCCAGCAGCCAAAGATTCAGGGAGGGGGAGGGAGCTTTCTTT,CASSQRFREGEGAFF